Given below is one TCR beta chain in context. The antigen is not known. The CDR3 runs to 12 residues. Germline V gene data show CDR1 as SNHLY and CDR2 as FYNNEI. V was clipped by 4 bases and J by 6 bases, with 10 bases between them. These data are taken from a study of T cell clones after liver transplantation. Study overall: Apart from three HCV-positive recipients, transplants were for non-autoimmune, non-viral reasons. Findings and caveats of the study: Post-transplant, graft-donor-reactive CD4 TCRbeta sequences in blood dropped significantly in most of the 8 subjects. Migration into the graft, not deletion, may explain lost graft donor-reactive T cells.

The data were produced by immunoSEQ multiplex PCR, yet TCRdb's version contains in-frame clones alone and is incomplete. This sample has 68,000 or so clones, with around 93% found just once. The clonotype comes from a human patient who received a liver transplant. Some T cells may arise from the graft donor. The source material was CD4+ T cells from blood, sampled approximately 25 months after liver transplant. V is TRBV2 and J is TRBJ2-7; D uncertain. The CDR3 DNA follows: TGTGCCAGCAGTGTCAGCCAGGTCGAGCAGTACTTC. This codes for CASSVSQVEQYF.